This is a list of T cell receptor beta chains from one sample in a study of vaccination effects on CD4 cells after COVID-19. Their recognized antigens are unknown. The data were produced by immunoSEQ multiplex PCR, yet TCRdb's version contains in-frame clones alone and is incomplete. Here the sample spans roughly 40,000 clones, about 70% being singletons. The sequenced sample was CD4+ T cells from PBMCs cultured without peptide, obtained after COVID-19 vaccination. The receptors were sampled from a human donor who received a COVID-19 vaccine. Each CDR3 is given with its conserved first and last residue. D genes are given only for firm matches. Not every row has a clone size; where given, it reads once, few, many or a size class.

clone size	V gene	D gene	J gene	CDR3 DNA	CDR3 protein
NA	TRBV5-1	TRBD1	TRBJ2-2	TGCGCCAGCAGATTGGGACAGTCGAACACCGGGGAGCTGTTTTTT	CASRLGQSNTGELFF
NA	TRBV5-4	NA	TRBJ2-6	TGTGCCAGCAGCTCAACGGGCGCTGGGGCCAACGTCCTGACTTTC	CASSSTGAGANVLTF
once	TRBV19	NA	TRBJ2-5	TGTGCCAGTACCCCCGAGGGGAAAGAGACCCAGTACTTC	CASTPEGKETQYF
few	TRBV19	TRBD1	TRBJ1-2	TGTGCCAGTAGTATACTCGCGGGACAGGGGAATGGCTACACCTTC	CASSILAGQGNGYTF
NA	TRBV4-1	NA	TRBJ2-5	TGCGCCAGCAGCCAGTGGCAGCAAGAGACCCAGTACTTC	CASSQWQQETQYF
NA	TRBV2	NA	TRBJ1-2	TGTGCCAGCAGTGAAGATCCAGTCGTCTATGGCTACACCTTC	CASSEDPVVYGYTF
NA	TRBV19	NA	TRBJ1-3	TGTGCCAGTAGTAATGGCCTGTCCGGAAACACCATATATTTT	CASSNGLSGNTIYF
NA	TRBV5-5	NA	TRBJ1-2	TGTGCCAGCAGCTTTGAGGGGTGGAGTGGCTACACCTTC	CASSFEGWSGYTF
NA	TRBV10-3	TRBD1	TRBJ2-6	TGTGCCATCAGTGGCGGACAGGGGGCTAGCTCTGGGGCCAACGTCCTGACTTTC	CAISGGQGASSGANVLTF
NA	TRBV5-1	NA	TRBJ2-4	TGCGCCAGCAGCCCGGCGAGTGTTCCGCCACTGGGGGACATTCAGTACTTC	CASSPASVPPLGDIQYF
NA	TRBV5-1	NA	TRBJ2-4	TGCGCCAGCAGCTTGGAGCCTTTTAGCATTCAGTACTTC	CASSLEPFSIQYF
NA	TRBV3-1/TRBV3-2	TRBD1	TRBJ1-6	TGTGCCAGCAGCCAAAACTCCGGGACAGCGGGTTCACCCCTCCACTTT	CASSQNSGTAGSPLHF
once	TRBV2	NA	TRBJ1-4	TGTGCCAGCAGTGAGGGTTATGAAAAACTGTTTTTT	CASSEGYEKLFF
NA	TRBV5-4	NA	TRBJ2-2	TGTGCCAGCACCAGTGGGGGGAGCAACACCGGGGAGCTGTTTTTT	CASTSGGSNTGELFF
NA	TRBV10-1	TRBD2	TRBJ2-1	TGCGCCAGCAGTGGGGGGACTAGTGGGTCCGCTGAGCAGTTCTTC	CASSGGTSGSAEQFF
NA	TRBV5-3	NA	TRBJ1-6	TGTGCCAGAAGCTTGCCCAGGGGAGGAGTTGATTCACCCCTCCACTTT	CARSLPRGGVDSPLHF
NA	TRBV4-1	NA	TRBJ1-5	TGCGCCAGCAGCCAAGGGGGGACGTATAGCAATCAGCCCCAGCATTTT	CASSQGGTYSNQPQHF
NA	TRBV6-5	NA	TRBJ1-6	TGTGCCAGCAGAGCTTGGGGGGGGCCTAATTCACCCCTCCACTTT	CASRAWGGPNSPLHF
few	TRBV5-1	NA	TRBJ2-1	TGCGCCAGCACCACCGTTGGAGGGTCCTACAATGAGCAGTTCTTC	CASTTVGGSYNEQFF
few	TRBV5-1	TRBD1	TRBJ2-3	TGCGCCAGCAGCCGTACACAGGGGCGGACAGATACGCAGTATTTT	CASSRTQGRTDTQYF
few	TRBV7-2	NA	TRBJ1-6	TGTGCCAGCAGCTTCAGGGGAAGGAATTCACCCCTCCACTTT	CASSFRGRNSPLHF
NA	TRBV27	NA	TRBJ2-3	TGTGCCAGCAGTTTCGCGGGGCCAGATACGCAGTATTTT	CASSFAGPDTQYF
few	TRBV7-9	NA	TRBJ2-7	TGTGCCAGCAGCTCAGGAGACCAGCGTTCCTACGAGCAGTACTTC	CASSSGDQRSYEQYF
few	TRBV5-1	TRBD1	TRBJ1-1	TGCGCCAGCAGCCCGGGACAGGGATTCGATTCTGAAGCTTTCTTT	CASSPGQGFDSEAFF
NA	TRBV4-1	NA	TRBJ1-5	TGCGCCAGCAGCCAAGTGCAAGGGAGTAATCAGCCCCAGCATTTT	CASSQVQGSNQPQHF
few	TRBV10-2	TRBD1	TRBJ1-6	TGCGCCAGCAGTCGGGACAGGGGGGCGTTTTCACCCCTCCACTTT	CASSRDRGAFSPLHF
NA	TRBV27	NA	TRBJ2-5	TGTGCCAGCAGTTTTAGGGTACGCGAGACCCAGTACTTC	CASSFRVRETQYF
NA	TRBV13	NA	TRBJ2-1	TGTGCCAGCAGCTTCCGGGGAAATGAGCAGTTCTTC	CASSFRGNEQFF
NA	TRBV5-1	TRBD1	TRBJ1-1	TGCGCCAGCAGTCAATCTCAGGGGGAGGAGGCTTTCTTT	CASSQSQGEEAFF
NA	TRBV4-1	TRBD1	TRBJ1-5	TGCGCCAGCAGCCCGGCGGGGACAGGGGTAGGGCAACCCCAGCATTTT	CASSPAGTGVGQPQHF
NA	TRBV27	NA	TRBJ1-3	TGTGCCAGCAGTTTATCTAGGGGCAGCGGAAACACCATATATTTT	CASSLSRGSGNTIYF
once	TRBV5-1	TRBD2	TRBJ2-1	TGCGCCAGCAGCTTGTATAGCGGGAGTAAGTCCTACAATGAGCAGTTCTTC	CASSLYSGSKSYNEQFF
NA	TRBV21-1	NA	TRBJ2-5	TGTGCCAGCAGCGGACAAGAGACCCAGTACTTC	CASSGQETQYF
NA	TRBV5-4	NA	TRBJ1-1	TGTGCCAGTAGAACAGTGAACACTGAAGCTTTCTTT	CASRTVNTEAFF
NA	TRBV2	TRBD2	TRBJ2-3	TGTGCCAGCCTTGGACTAGCGCAGGCTGATACGCAGTATTTT	CASLGLAQADTQYF
NA	TRBV19	NA	TRBJ1-1	TGTGCCACCCGTCTGGGGGGCACTGAAGCTTTCTTT	CATRLGGTEAFF
few	TRBV3-1/TRBV3-2	NA	TRBJ2-7	TGTGCCAGCAGCCAAGAAGGGAGTTCTATGGAGCAGTACTTC	CASSQEGSSMEQYF